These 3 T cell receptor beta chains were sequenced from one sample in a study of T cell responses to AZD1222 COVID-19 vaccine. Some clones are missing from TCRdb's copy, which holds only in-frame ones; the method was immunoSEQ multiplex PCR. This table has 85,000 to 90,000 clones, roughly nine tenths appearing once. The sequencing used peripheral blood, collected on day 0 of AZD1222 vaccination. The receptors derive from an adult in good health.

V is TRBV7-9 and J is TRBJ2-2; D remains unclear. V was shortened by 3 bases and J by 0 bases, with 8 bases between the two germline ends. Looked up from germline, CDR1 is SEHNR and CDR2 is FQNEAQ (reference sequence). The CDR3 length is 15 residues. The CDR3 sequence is CASSFAGPNTGELFF. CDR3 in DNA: TGTGCCAGCAGCTTTGCCGGGCCGAACACCGGGGAGCTGTTTTTT.

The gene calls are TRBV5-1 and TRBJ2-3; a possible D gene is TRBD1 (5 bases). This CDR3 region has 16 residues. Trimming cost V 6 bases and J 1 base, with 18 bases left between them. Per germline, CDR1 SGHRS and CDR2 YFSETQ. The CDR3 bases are TGCGCCAGCACCCTTTCCCCACAACAGGGCACAGATACGCAGTATTTT. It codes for CASTLSPQQGTDTQYF.

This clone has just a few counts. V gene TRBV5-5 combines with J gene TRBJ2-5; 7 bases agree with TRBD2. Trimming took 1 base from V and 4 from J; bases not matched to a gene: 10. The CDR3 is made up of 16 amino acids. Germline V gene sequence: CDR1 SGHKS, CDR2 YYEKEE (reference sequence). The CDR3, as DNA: TGTGCCAGCAGCTTGTCAGGGAGCGGGGCGGGAGAGACCCAGTACTTC. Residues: CASSLSGSGAGETQYF.